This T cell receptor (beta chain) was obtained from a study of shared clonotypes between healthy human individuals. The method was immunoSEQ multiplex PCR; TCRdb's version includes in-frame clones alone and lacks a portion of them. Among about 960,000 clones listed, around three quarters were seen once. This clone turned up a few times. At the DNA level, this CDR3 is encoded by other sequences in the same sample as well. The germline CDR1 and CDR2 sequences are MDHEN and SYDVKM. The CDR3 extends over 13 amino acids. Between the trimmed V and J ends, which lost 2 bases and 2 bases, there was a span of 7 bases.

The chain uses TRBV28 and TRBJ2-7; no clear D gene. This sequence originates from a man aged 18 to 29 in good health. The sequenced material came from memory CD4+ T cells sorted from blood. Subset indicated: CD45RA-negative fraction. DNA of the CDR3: TGTGCCAGCAGTTTAGGCAGCGCCTACGAGCAGTACTTC. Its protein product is CASSLGSAYEQYF.